Each of the 13 T cell receptor beta chains below was sequenced from the same sample in a study of T cell clonality in common variable immunodeficiency. Method: immunoSEQ multiplex PCR; TCRdb's copy keeps in-frame clones and lacks some. The specimen gives fewer than 75,000 clones without singletons; the ten biggest hold about 1.7%. Sample: peripheral blood mononuclear cells. These receptors all stem from a person between 18 and 75 years old in good health.

Ten or more counts support this clone. The CDR3 end is not reached by the read, which stops 3 residues before it; the germline J gene fills it in. The genes are TRBV20-1 and TRBJ2-1; D is unresolved. Germline-derived CDR1 and CDR2 are DFQATT and SNEGSKA (reference sequence). V lost 0 bases, J lost 4 bases, and 4 bases lay in between. CDR3 size: 12 residues. The sequenced CDR3 bases are TGCAGTGCTAGAGATGCGTACAATGAG. Translated, it gives CSARDAYNE. The whole CDR3 protein reads CSARDAYNEQFF.

This clone was recorded many times. The read stops 3 residues short of the end of the CDR3; the missing end is completed from the germline J gene. The J gene is TRBJ2-7, the V gene TRBV28; D is unclear. The CDR3 runs to 13 residues. V dropped 1 base and J dropped 6 bases, with 10 bases sitting between them. CDR1 is MDHEN and CDR2 is SYDVKM in the germline V gene. Partial CDR3 DNA: TGTGCCAGCAGTTTATATCCAGATGGCGAG. It is translated as CASSLYPDGE. Given in full, the CDR3 is CASSLYPDGEQYF.

This clone was counted ten times or more. Read data end 3 residues before the CDR3 end; the end is taken from the germline J gene. The J gene is TRBJ1-3, the V gene TRBV4-2; D is perhaps TRBD1 (5 bases). CDR1 and CDR2 (germline): LGHNA, YNFKEQ. V dropped 4 bases and J dropped 4 bases, with 20 bases sitting between them. The CDR3 totals 17 residues. The CDR3: CASSPQWGEGIGNTIYF. CDR3 bases read: TGTGCCAGCAGCCCCCAGTGGGGGGAGGGCATCGGAAACACC.

This clone has ten or more counts. The read finishes 3 residues shy of the CDR3 end, and the germline J gene is used to complete it. This chain joins TRBV5-1 and TRBJ1-1, with a tentative D call TRBD1 (6 bases). Trimming left V 2 bases short and J 5 bases short, with 10 bases between. The CDR3 totals 13 residues. Germline V gene sequence: CDR1 SGHRS, CDR2 YFSETQ. CDR3 DNA, as far as it was read: TGCGCCAGCAGCTTCGACAGGAAGACTGAA. The encoded protein is CASSFDRKTE. The CDR3, in full, reads CASSFDRKTEAFF.

This clone appeared many times. The CDR3 goes on 3 residues after the read ends, and that part is filled in from the germline J gene. The genes are TRBV29-1 and TRBJ2-7, with 9 bases identical to TRBD1. The V gene's germline CDR1 is SQVTM and CDR2 ANQGSEA. The ends lost 7 bases at V and 1 base at J; junction bases unmatched: 5. The CDR3 loop spans 13 amino acids. The CDR3 protein is CSARGQGSYEQYF. The covered CDR3 bases are TGCAGCGCTCGTGGACAGGGGTCCTACGAG.

This clone was seen only a few times. The CDR3 end is not reached by the read, which stops 3 residues before it; the germline J gene fills it in. The chain carries TRBV2 and TRBJ2-7; possibly TRBD2 for D (6 bases). This CDR3 is built from 15 residues. The germline V gene encodes CDR1 SNHLY and CDR2 FYNNEI. V was cut by 0 bases and J by 0 bases, with 9 bases left in between. Incomplete CDR3 DNA: TGTGCCAGCAGTGAAGCGCCCGGGGGCTCCTACGAG. This sequence encodes CASSEAPGGSYE. The full CDR3 protein reads CASSEAPGGSYEQYF.

This clone was detected many times. From the germline J gene comes the end of the CDR3, since the read stops 3 residues before it. The chain is built from TRBV20-1 and TRBJ1-1; perhaps TRBD1 as D (5 bases). From germline, CDR1 is DFQATT and CDR2 SNEGSKA (reference sequence). This CDR3 region has 14 residues. CDR3 sequence reads: CSARDREGVEEAFF. The sequenced CDR3 bases are TGCAGTGCTAGAGATCGGGAAGGGGTGGAGGAA.

This clone showed up many times. The read gets to within 3 residues of the CDR3 end, and the germline J gene fills in the rest. The V gene is TRBV10-3, the J gene TRBJ1-1; D is possibly TRBD1 (5 bases). V lost 0 bases to trimming and J lost 1 base, with 12 bases between them. The CDR3 is made up of 16 amino acids. Germline assignment: CDR1 ENHRY and CDR2 SYGVKD. The CDR3: CAISESGRARNTEAFF. Incomplete CDR3 DNA: TGTGCCATCAGTGAGTCTGGCAGGGCGAGGAACACTGAA.

This clone came up many times. The read falls 3 residues short of the CDR3 end, and the missing part is taken from the germline J gene. The chain couples TRBV5-1 to TRBJ1-6; 9 nucleotides line up with TRBD1. Trimming cost V 4 bases and J 7 bases; bases outside gene matches: 6. The CDR3 runs to 15 residues. Germline CDR1 is SGHRS and CDR2 is YFSETQ. This chain's CDR3 is CASSPQGTGNSPLHF. The DNA read from the CDR3 is TGCGCCAGCAGCCCGCAGGGGACAGGGAATTCACCC.

This clone was detected ten times or more. The read ends 3 residues shy of where the CDR3 ends; the end is completed using the germline J gene. The V call is TRBV29-1, the J call TRBJ1-4; a possible D gene is TRBD1 (5 bases). The germline V gene encodes CDR1 SQVTM and CDR2 ANQGSEA. The CDR3 has 14 amino acids. Trimming shortened V by 7 bases and J by 3 bases, and 15 bases separated the two germline ends. The part of the CDR3 DNA that was read is TGCAGCGCCGAAGGGACTCTAGCTAATGAAAAA. It codes for CSAEGTLANEK. The whole CDR3 sequence is CSAEGTLANEKLFF.

There are many counts of this clone. The CDR3 end lies 3 residues beyond the end of the read and is filled in from the germline J gene. V is TRBV5-3 and J is TRBJ2-3; D gene uncertain. TRBV5-3 is an open reading frame, and its role is uncertain. Deletions cut 6 bases from V and 4 bases from J, with 6 bases between. This CDR3 comprises 11 residues. This CDR3 is CARTPSDTQYF. Partial CDR3 DNA: TGTGCCAGAACCCCATCAGATACG.

This clone was counted at least ten times. With the read ending 3 residues before the CDR3 end, the germline J gene is used to fill in that end. The gene calls are TRBV7-3 and TRBJ2-1; possible D gene TRBD2, 6 bases. V dropped 1 base and J dropped 2 bases, with 9 bases sitting between them. The germline gives CDR1 SGHTA, CDR2 FQGTGA. CDR3 length equals 15 residues. The covered CDR3 bases are TGTGCCAGCAGCTTAAATAGCGGCCCCTACAATGAG. It encodes CASSLNSGPYNE. The whole CDR3 region reads CASSLNSGPYNEQFF.

The sample holds many counts of this clone. Read data end 3 residues before the CDR3 end; the end is taken from the germline J gene. The V gene is TRBV19, the J gene TRBJ2-2; possible D gene TRBD1, 5 bases. Trimming took off 6 bases at V and 0 bases at J, with 5 bases between the two ends. CDR1 and CDR2 (germline): LNHDA, SQIVND (reference sequence). The CDR3 totals 13 residues. The CDR3 loop reads CASRTANTGELFF. The DNA read from the CDR3 is TGTGCCAGTAGGACAGCGAACACCGGGGAG.